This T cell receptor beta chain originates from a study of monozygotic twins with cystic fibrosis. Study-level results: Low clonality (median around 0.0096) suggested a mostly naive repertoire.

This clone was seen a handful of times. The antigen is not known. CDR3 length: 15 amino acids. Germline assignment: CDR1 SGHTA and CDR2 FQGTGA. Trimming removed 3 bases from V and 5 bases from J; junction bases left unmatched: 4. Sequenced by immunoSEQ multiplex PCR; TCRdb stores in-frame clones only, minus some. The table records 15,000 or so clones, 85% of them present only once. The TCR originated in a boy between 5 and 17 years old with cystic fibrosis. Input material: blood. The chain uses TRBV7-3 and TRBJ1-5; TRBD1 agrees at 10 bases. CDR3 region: CASSLTGGADQPQHF. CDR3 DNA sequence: TGTGCCAGCAGCTTGACAGGGGGCGCGGATCAGCCCCAGCATTTT.